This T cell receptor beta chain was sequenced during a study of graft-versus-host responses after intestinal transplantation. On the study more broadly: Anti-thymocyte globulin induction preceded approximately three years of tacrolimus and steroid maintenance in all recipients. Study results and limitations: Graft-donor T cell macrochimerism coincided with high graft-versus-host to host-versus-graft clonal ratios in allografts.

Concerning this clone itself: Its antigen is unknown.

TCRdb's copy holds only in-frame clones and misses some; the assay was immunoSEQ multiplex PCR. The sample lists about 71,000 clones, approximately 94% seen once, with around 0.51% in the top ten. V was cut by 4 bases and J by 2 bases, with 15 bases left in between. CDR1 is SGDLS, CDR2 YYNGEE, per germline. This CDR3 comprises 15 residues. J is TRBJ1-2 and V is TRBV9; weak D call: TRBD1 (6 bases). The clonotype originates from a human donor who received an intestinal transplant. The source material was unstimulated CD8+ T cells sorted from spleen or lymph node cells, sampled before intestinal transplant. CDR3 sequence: CASSSQTGENYGYTF. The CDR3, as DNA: TGTGCCAGCAGCTCACAGACAGGTGAAAACTATGGCTACACCTTC.